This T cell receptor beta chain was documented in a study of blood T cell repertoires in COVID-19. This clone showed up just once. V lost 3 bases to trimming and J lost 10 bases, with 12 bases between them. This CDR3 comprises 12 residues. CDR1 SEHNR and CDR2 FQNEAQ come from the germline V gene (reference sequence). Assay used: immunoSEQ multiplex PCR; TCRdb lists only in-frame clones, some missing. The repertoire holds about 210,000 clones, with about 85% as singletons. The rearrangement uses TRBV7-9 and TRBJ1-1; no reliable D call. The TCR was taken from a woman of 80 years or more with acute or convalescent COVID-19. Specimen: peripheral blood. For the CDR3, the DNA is TGTGCCAGCAGCTTTGGAGAGGGCCGAGCTTTCTTT. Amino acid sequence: CASSFGEGRAFF.